This TCR beta chain derives from a study of blood T cell repertoires in COVID-19. As for the study in general: Sources were T cells, B-cell-depleted T cells, or PBMCs; the material itself was cDNA or gDNA.

Sequencing used immunoSEQ multiplex PCR; TCRdb keeps in-frame clones, though not all of them. Among about 150,000 clones listed, over 80% were seen once. The count of this clone is one. The CDR3 covers 12 residues. Between the trimmed V and J ends, which lost 3 bases and 5 bases, there was a span of 4 bases. Germline V gene lookup returns CDR1 LGHNA and CDR2 YNFKEQ. The sequencing sample was made of peripheral blood. The TCR comes from an elderly man with acute or convalescent COVID-19. The gene calls are TRBV4-2 and TRBJ1-4; no firm D call. CDR3 residues: CASSHRNEKLFF. Written as DNA, the CDR3 is TGTGCCAGCAGCCACCGGAATGAAAAACTGTTTTTT.